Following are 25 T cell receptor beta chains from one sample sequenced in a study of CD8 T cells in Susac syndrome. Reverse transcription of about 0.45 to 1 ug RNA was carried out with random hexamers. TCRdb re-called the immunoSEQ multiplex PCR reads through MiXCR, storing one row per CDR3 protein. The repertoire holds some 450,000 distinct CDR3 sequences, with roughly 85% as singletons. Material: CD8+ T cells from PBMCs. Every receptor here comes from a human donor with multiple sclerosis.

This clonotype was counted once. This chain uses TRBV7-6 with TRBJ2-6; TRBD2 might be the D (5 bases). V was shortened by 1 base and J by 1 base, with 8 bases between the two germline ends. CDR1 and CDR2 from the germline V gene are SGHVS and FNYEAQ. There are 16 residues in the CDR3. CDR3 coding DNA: TGTGCCAGCAGCTTAGGAACGGGGTCTGGGGCCAACGTCCTGACTTTC. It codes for CASSLGTGSGANVLTF.

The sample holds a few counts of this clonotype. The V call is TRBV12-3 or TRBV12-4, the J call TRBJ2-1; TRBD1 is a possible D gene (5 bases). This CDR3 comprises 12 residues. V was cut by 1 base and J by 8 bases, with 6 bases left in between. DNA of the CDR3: TGTGCCAGCAGTTTAGAAGGGGATGAGCAGTTCTTC. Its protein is CASSLEGDEQFF.

The CDR3 sequence: CASSLGGGESLQPQHF. CDR3 nucleotides: TGTGCCAGCAGCTTAGGAGGGGGGGAATCCCTTCAGCCCCAGCATTTT. V and J are TRBV7-9 and TRBJ1-5, with D perhaps TRBD1 (6 bases). The germline gives CDR1 SEHNR, CDR2 FQNEAQ (reference sequence). The V gene lost 1 base and the J gene lost 6 bases, with 16 bases spanning the gap. CDR3 size: 16 residues.

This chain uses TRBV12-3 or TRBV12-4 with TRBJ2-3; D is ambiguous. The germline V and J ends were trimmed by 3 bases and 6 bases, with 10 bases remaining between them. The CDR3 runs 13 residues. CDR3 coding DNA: TGTGCCAGCAGTTTCCCCGGTCGGGATACGCAGTATTTT. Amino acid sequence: CASSFPGRDTQYF.

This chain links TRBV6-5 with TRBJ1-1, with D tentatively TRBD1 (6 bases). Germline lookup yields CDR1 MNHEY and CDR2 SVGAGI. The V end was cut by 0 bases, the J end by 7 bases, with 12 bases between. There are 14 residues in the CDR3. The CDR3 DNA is TGTGCCAGCAGTTACTCTGGGGGGGCCCGTGAAGCTTTCTTT. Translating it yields CASSYSGGAREAFF.

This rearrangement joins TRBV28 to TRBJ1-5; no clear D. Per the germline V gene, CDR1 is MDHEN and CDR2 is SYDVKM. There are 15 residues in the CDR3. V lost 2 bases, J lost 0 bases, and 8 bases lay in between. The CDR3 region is CASSLDPDSNQPQHF. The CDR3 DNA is TGTGCCAGCAGTTTAGATCCGGATAGCAATCAGCCCCAGCATTTT.

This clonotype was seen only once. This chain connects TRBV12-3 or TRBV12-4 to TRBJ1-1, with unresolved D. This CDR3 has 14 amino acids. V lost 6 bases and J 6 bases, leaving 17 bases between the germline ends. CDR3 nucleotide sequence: TGTGCCAGCAGAACAGTGCTCGGGCATGCTGAAGCTTTCTTT. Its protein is CASRTVLGHAEAFF.

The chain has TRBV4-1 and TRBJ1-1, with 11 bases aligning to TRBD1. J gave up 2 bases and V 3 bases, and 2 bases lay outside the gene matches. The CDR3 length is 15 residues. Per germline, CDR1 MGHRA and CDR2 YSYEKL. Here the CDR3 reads CASSQDRGPNTEAFF. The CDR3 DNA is TGCGCCAGCAGCCAGGACAGGGGGCCCAACACTGAAGCTTTCTTT.

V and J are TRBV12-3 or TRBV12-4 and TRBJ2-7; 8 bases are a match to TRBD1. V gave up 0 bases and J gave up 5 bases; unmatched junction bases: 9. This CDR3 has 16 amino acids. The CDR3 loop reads CASSLAGQVNYDEQYF. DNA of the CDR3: TGTGCCAGCAGTTTAGCGGGACAGGTCAATTACGACGAGCAGTACTTC.

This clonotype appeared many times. The CDR3 is CASSLGGANYGYTF. As DNA, the CDR3 is TGTGCCAGCTCCCTCGGTGGAGCTAACTATGGCTACACCTTC. The chain couples TRBV27 to TRBJ1-2; D gene unclear. Trimming pared 8 bases from V and 0 bases from J, leaving 13 bases between. This CDR3 comprises 14 residues. Germline V gene sequence: CDR1 MNHEY, CDR2 SMNVEV (reference sequence).

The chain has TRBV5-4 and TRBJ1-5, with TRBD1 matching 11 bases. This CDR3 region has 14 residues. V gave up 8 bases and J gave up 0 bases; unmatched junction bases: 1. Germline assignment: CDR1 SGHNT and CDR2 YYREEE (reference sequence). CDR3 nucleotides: TGTGCCAGGGGGACAGGGGGTAGCAATCAGCCCCAGCATTTT. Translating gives CARGTGGSNQPQHF. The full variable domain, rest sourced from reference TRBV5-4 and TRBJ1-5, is ETGVTQSPTHLIKTRGQQVTLRCSSQSGHNTVSWYQQALGQGPQFIFQYYREEENGRGNFPPRFSGLQFPNYSSELNVNALELDDSALYLCARGTGGSNQPQHFGDGTRLSIL.

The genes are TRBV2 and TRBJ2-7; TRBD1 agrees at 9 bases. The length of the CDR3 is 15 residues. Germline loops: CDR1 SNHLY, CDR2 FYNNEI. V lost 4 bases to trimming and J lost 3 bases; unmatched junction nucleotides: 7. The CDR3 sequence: CASSGGGQGYYEQYF. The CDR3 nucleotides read TGTGCCAGCAGTGGAGGGGGACAGGGTTACTACGAGCAGTACTTC.

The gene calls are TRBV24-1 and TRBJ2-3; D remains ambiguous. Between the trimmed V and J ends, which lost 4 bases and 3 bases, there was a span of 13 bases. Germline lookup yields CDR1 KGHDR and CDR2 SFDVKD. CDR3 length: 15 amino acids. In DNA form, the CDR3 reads TGTGCCACCAGTGACCCGATGGCAGAGACAGATACGCAGTATTTT. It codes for CATSDPMAETDTQYF.

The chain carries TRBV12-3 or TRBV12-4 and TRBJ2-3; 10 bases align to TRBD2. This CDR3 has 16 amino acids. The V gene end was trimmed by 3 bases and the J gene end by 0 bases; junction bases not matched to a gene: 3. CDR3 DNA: TGTGCCAGCAGTTTTGGACTAGCGGAGAGCACAGATACGCAGTATTTT. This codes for CASSFGLAESTDTQYF.

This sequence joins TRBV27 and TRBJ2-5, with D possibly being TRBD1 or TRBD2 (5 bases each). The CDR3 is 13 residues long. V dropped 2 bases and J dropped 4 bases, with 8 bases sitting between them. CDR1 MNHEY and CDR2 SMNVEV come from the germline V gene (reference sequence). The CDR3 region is CASSLPGGETQYF. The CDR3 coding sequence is TGTGCCAGCAGTTTACCTGGGGGAGAGACCCAGTACTTC.

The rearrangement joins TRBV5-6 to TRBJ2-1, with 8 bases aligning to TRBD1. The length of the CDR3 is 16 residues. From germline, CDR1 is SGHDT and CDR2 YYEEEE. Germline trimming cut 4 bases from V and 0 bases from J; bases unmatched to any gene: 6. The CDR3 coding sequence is TGTGCCAGCAGCCACGACAGGGGAGGCTCCTACAATGAGCAGTTCTTC. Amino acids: CASSHDRGGSYNEQFF.

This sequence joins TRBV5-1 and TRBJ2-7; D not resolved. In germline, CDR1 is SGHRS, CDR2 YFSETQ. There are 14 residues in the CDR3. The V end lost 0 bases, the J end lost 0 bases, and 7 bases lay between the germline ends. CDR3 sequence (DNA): TGCGCCAGCAGCTTGGGAGACAACTCCTACGAGCAGTACTTC. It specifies CASSLGDNSYEQYF.

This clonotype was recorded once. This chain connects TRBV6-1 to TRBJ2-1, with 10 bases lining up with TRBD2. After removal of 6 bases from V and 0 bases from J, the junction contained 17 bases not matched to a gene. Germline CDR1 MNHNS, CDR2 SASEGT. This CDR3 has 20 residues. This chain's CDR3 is CASSPLDLAGDTSSYNEQFF. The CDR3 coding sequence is TGTGCCAGCAGCCCTCTAGATCTAGCGGGGGATACAAGCTCCTACAATGAGCAGTTCTTC.

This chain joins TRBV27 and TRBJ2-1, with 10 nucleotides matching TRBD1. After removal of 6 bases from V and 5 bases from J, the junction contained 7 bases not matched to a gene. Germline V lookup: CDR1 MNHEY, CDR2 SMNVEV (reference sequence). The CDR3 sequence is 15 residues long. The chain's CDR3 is CASRLGQGGNNEQFF. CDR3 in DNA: TGTGCCAGCAGATTAGGACAGGGGGGAAACAATGAGCAGTTCTTC.

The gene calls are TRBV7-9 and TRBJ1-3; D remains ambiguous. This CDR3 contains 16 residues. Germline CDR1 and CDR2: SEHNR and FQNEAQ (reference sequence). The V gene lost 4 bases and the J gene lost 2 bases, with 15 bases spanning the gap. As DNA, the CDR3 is TGTGCCAGCAGCTCAACAACCTACACTGCTGGAAACACCATATATTTT. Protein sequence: CASSSTTYTAGNTIYF.

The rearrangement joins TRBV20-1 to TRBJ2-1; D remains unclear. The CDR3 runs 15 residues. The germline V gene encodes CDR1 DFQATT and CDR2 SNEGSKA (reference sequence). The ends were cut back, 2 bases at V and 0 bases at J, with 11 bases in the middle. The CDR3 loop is CSARMSRSSYNEQFF. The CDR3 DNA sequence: TGCAGTGCTAGAATGTCGCGGAGCTCCTACAATGAGCAGTTCTTC.

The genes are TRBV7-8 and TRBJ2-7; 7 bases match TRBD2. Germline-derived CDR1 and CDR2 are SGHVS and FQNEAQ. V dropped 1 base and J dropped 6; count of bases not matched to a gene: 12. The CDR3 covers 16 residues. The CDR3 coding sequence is TGTGCCAGCAGCTTAGGGGAGACTAGCAGGTTGGTCGAGCAGTACTTC. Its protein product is CASSLGETSRLVEQYF.

The CDR3 here is CASSQLAESSYNEQFF. The CDR3 DNA reads as TGTGCCAGCAGCCAGTTAGCGGAGAGCTCCTACAATGAGCAGTTCTTC. V and J are TRBV14 and TRBJ2-1; D perhaps matches TRBD2 (6 bases). The V gene lost 3 bases and the J gene lost 0 bases, with 12 bases spanning the gap. Germline CDR1 and CDR2: SGHDN and FVKESK. This CDR3 has 16 residues. Combining the CDR3 with reference TRBV14 and TRBJ2-1 gives the whole variable domain EAGVTQFPSHSVIEKGQTVTLRCDPISGHDNLYWYRRVMGKEIKFLLHFVKESKQDESGMPNNRFLAERTGGTYSTLKVQPAELEDSGVYFCASSQLAESSYNEQFFGPGTRLTVL.

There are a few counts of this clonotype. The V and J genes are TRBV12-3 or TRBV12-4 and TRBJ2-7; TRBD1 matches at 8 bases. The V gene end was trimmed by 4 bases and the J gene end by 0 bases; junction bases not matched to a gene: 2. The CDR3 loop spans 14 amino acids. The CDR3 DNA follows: TGTGCCAGCAGTTCGGGACAGGTCTCCTACGAGCAGTACTTC. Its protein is CASSSGQVSYEQYF.

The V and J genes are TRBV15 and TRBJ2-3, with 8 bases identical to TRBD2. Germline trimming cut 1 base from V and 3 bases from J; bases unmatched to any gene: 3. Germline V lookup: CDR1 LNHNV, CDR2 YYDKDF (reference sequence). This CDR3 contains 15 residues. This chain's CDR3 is CATSRASGSTDTQYF. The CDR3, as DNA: TGTGCCACCAGCAGAGCTAGCGGGTCGACAGATACGCAGTATTTT.